One and the same sample provided the 5 T cell receptor beta chains below, sequenced in a study of cytomegalovirus exposure and HLA in healthy donors. The PCR had 60 Vbeta and 13 Jbeta primers. The data were produced by immunoSEQ multiplex PCR, yet TCRdb's version contains in-frame clones alone and is incomplete. The data hold 250,000 to 350,000 clones, with around 80% observed a single time. The sequenced sample was PBMCs. These receptors came from a girl aged 2 to 9 in good health and CMV-seronegative.

This chain uses TRBV15 with TRBJ1-1, with D perhaps matching TRBD1 (6 bases). V shed 2 bases and J shed 7 bases, with 20 bases lying between them. CDR1 and CDR2 (germline): LNHNV, YYDKDF (reference sequence). There are 16 residues in the CDR3. In DNA form, the CDR3 reads TGTGCCACCAGCAGACCCACAGGGAGGGGTAGACGTGAAGCTTTCTTT. Amino acid sequence: CATSRPTGRGRREAFF.

The chain joins TRBV5-8 to TRBJ1-2; 8 bases map to TRBD1. Germline V lookup: CDR1 SGHTS, CDR2 YDEGEE. J was trimmed by 3 bases and V by 1 base; bases with no gene match: 8. There are 16 residues in the CDR3. The CDR3 DNA reads TGTGCCAGCAGCTTGAGCTCAGGGGGCATCGACTATGGCTACACCTTC. Its protein product is CASSLSSGGIDYGYTF.

The chain couples TRBV5-6 to TRBJ1-1, with a tentative D call TRBD1 (6 bases). The CDR3 totals 14 residues. Trimming pared 2 bases from V and 5 bases from J, leaving 13 bases between. Germline CDR1 reads SGHDT; CDR2 reads YYEEEE. CDR3 loop: CASSFIQGRTEAFF. DNA for the CDR3: TGTGCCAGCAGCTTTATCCAGGGGCGGACTGAAGCTTTCTTT.

The V and J genes are TRBV18 and TRBJ2-1, with D possibly matching TRBD2 (5 bases). The ends were cut back, 0 bases at V and 0 bases at J, with 12 bases in the middle. This CDR3 has 17 residues. CDR1 and CDR2 (germline): KGHSH, LQKENI. CDR3 nucleotides: TGTGCCAGCTCACCACCGGCGGGCCAAAGCTCCTACAATGAGCAGTTCTTC. Encoded protein: CASSPPAGQSSYNEQFF.

This chain uses TRBV18 with TRBJ1-1; 11 nucleotides line up with TRBD1. The J segment lost 4 bases and the V segment lost 2 bases, leaving 6 bases of the junction unmatched. The CDR3 is 16 residues long. CDR1 is KGHSH, CDR2 LQKENI, per germline. In DNA, the CDR3 is TGTGCCAGCTCACCATGGGACAGGGGGTTTGGCACTGAAGCTTTCTTT. Translated, it gives CASSPWDRGFGTEAFF.